This TCR beta chain was documented in a study of shared clonotypes between healthy human individuals. V lost 6 bases to trimming and J lost 11 bases; unmatched junction nucleotides: 5. Germline values: CDR1 SEHNR, CDR2 FQNEAQ (reference sequence). This CDR3 contains 11 residues. This clone was seen more than once but under ten times. How the authors handled the data: Owing to the provision of junction-only sequences devoid of quality scores by immunoSEQ, filtering differed. Measured with immunoSEQ multiplex PCR; TCRdb has only the in-frame clones, and not every one. That table is the source of V, J and clone size, and D and trimming were worked out from the DNA. The repertoire has fewer than 850,000 clones, about two thirds of them found once; the top ten carry 1.5% to 2%.

The sequenced sample consisted of memory CD4+ T cells sorted from blood. Subset indicated: CD45RA-negative fraction. The rearrangement uses TRBV7-9 and TRBJ2-7; 9 positions match TRBD1. The sequence came from a woman aged 25-40 years in good health. CDR3 in DNA: TGTGCCAGCAGTCCAGGACAGGGGAAGTACTTC. This encodes CASSPGQGKYF.